The present T cell receptor beta chain was sequenced within a study of blood T cells in healthy people across ages. Study observations and caveats: A greater number of naive CD4+ cells and higher diversity distinguished long-lived donors from aged donors.

CDR1 is MGHRA, CDR2 YSYEKL, per germline. This CDR3 has 15 amino acids. Trimming stripped 0 bases from V and 5 bases from J, with 13 bases between. Through a sample-barcoded 5' primer and a J-beta primer mix, a second PCR was run for roughly 7 to 11 cycles. Every cDNA was tagged by a template-switch adaptor with 12 random nucleotides. Each CDR3 protein is one row after TCRdb ran MiXCR on the 5' RACE reads. The profile covers roughly 1,800,000 distinct CDR3 sequences, with around half appearing a single time and roughly 2.1% taken by the ten largest. Concerning this clonotype: Antigen: not known.

What was sequenced was blood. The rearrangement uses TRBV4-1 and TRBJ1-2; D unresolved. The source of this sequence is a woman between 40 and 50 years old in good health. CDR3 DNA sequence: TGCGCCAGCAGCCAAGATCTCGAAGATCTGTATGGCTACACCTTC. This translates into CASSQDLEDLYGYTF.